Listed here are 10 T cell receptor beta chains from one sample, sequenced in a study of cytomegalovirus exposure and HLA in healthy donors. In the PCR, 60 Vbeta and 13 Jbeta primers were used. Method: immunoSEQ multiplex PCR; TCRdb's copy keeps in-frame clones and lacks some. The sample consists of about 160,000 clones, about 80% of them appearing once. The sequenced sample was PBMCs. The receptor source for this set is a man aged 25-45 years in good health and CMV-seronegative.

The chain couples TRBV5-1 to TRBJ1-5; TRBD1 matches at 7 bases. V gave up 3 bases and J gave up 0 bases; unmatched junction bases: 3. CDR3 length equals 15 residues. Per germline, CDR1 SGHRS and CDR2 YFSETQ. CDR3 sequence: CASSSGTDSNQPQHF. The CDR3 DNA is TGCGCCAGCAGCTCCGGGACAGATAGCAATCAGCCCCAGCATTTT.

This CDR3 reads CASSPTSGRGHEQFF. The CDR3, as DNA: TGTGCCAGCAGCCCTACTAGCGGGAGGGGTCATGAGCAGTTCTTC. The chain links TRBV7-9 to TRBJ2-1; 13 positions agree with TRBD2. The CDR3 loop spans 15 amino acids. With V trimmed by 5 bases and J by 8 bases, 6 bases remained unmatched. Looked up from germline, CDR1 is SEHNR and CDR2 is FQNEAQ (reference sequence).

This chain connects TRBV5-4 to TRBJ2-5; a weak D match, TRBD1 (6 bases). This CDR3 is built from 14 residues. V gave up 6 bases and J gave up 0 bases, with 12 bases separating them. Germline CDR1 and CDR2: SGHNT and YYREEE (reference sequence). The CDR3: CASTLDRYQETQYF. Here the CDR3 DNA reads TGTGCCAGCACCTTAGACAGGTACCAAGAGACCCAGTACTTC.

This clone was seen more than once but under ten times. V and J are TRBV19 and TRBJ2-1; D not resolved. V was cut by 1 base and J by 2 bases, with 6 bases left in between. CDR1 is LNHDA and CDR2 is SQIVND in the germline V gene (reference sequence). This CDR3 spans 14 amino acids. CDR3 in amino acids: CASSIGATYNEQFF. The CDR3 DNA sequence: TGTGCCAGTAGTATAGGCGCCACCTACAATGAGCAGTTCTTC. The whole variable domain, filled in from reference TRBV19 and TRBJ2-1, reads DGGITQSPKYLFRKEGQNVTLSCEQNLNHDAMYWYRQDPGQGLRLIYYSQIVNDFQKGDIAEGYSVSREKKESFPLTVTSAQKNPTAFYLCASSIGATYNEQFFGPGTRLTVL.

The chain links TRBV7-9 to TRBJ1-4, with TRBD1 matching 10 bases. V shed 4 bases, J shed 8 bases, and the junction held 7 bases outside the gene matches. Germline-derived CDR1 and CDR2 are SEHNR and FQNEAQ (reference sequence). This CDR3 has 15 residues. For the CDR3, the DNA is TGTGCCAGCAGCTCTCCCGGGACAGGGGCCGAAAAACTGTTTTTT. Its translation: CASSSPGTGAEKLFF. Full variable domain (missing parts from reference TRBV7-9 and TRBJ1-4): DTGVSQNPRHKITKRGQNVTFRCDPISEHNRLYWYRQTLGQGPEFLTYFQNEAQLEKSRLLSDRFSAERPKGSFSTLEIQRTEQGDSAMYLCASSSPGTGAEKLFFGSGTQLSVL.

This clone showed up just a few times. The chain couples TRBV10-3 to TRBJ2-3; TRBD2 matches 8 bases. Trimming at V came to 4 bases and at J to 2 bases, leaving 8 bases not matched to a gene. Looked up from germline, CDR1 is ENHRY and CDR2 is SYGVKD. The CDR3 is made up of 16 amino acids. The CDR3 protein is CAISGIAGSNTDTQYF. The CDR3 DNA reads TGTGCCATCAGTGGAATAGCGGGATCAAACACAGATACGCAGTATTTT.

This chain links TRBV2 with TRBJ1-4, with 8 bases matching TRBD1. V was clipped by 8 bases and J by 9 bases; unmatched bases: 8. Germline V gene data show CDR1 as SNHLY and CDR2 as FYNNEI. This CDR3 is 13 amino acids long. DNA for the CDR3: TGTGCCAGCTCGACAGGGGAAAAGAAAAAACTGTTTTTT. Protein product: CASSTGEKKKLFF.

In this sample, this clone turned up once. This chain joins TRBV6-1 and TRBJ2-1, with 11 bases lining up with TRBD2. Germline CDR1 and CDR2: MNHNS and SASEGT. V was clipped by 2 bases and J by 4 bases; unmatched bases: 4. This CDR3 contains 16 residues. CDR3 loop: CASSERGTSGYNEQFF. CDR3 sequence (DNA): TGTGCCAGCAGTGAAAGGGGGACTAGCGGTTACAATGAGCAGTTCTTC.

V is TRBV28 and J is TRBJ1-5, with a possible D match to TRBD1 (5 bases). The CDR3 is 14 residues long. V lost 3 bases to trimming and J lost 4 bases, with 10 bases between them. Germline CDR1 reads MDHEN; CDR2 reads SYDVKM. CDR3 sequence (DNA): TGTGCCAGCAGTTTCCCTCGACAGAATCAGCCCCAGCATTTT. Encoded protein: CASSFPRQNQPQHF.

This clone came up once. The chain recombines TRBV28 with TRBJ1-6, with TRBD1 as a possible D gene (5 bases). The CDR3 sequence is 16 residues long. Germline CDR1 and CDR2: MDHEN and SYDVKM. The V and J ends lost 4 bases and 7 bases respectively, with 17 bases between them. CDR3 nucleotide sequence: TGTGCCAGCAGTTCGGGGGAAGGGGTGGGCAATTCACCCCTCCACTTT. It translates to CASSSGEGVGNSPLHF.